The rows below give T cell receptor beta chains drawn from one sample of a study of T-cell memory formation after mild COVID-19. TCRdb called the 5' RACE reads again in MiXCR, with one record for every CDR3 protein. The sample has around 320,000 distinct CDR3 sequences, 13% to 15% seen once; the top ten hold roughly a fifth. What was sequenced was PBMCs or a T cell subset sorted from them (not recorded which). The receptors originated from a young man who had mild COVID-19 (a few samples of this study predate the infection). Cell type and time point are not known. The CDR3 runs from the conserved cysteine through the conserved F or W. The order of the fields is D gene, clone size, J gene, V gene, CDR3 DNA, CDR3 protein. The D gene is left open where the match is weak. Part of the rows lack a size; the others show once, few, many or a class for expanded clones.

.	few	TRBJ1-1	TRBV7-9	TGTGCCAGCACCCGACAGCTGAACACTGAAGCTTTCTTT	CASTRQLNTEAFF
.	few	TRBJ2-4	TRBV6-2/TRBV6-3	TGTGCCAACTACAGGGTTCCGGCAAAAAACATTCAGTACTTC	CANYRVPAKNIQYF
.	.	TRBJ2-5	TRBV7-2	TGTGCCAGCGGCATGAGGGTGGCAGAGACCCAGTACTTC	CASGMRVAETQYF
TRBD1	few	TRBJ2-1	TRBV6-6	TGTGCCAGCAGTACCGGGACAGGGAGGAATGAGCAGTTCTTC	CASSTGTGRNEQFF
TRBD1	few	TRBJ1-2	TRBV18	TGTGCCAGCTCGCCGGGACAGACTGCTAACTATGGCTACACCTTC	CASSPGQTANYGYTF
TRBD1	.	TRBJ2-2	TRBV5-1	TGCGCCAGCAGCATGGACAGGGGCTCCGGGGAGCTGTTTTTT	CASSMDRGSGELFF
.	many	TRBJ2-1	TRBV3-1	TGTGCCAGCTCGGGAAGCGGGGAGCAGTTCTTC	CASSGSGEQFF
.	few	TRBJ1-6	TRBV14	TGTGCCAGCAGCCAGTCTTTCACCCCCAATTCACCCCTCCACTTT	CASSQSFTPNSPLHF
.	.	TRBJ2-1	TRBV21-1	TGTGCCAGCAGCAAAGGGCGTTACAGAACCGCGGGTTACAATGAGCAGTTCTTC	CASSKGRYRTAGYNEQFF
.	few	TRBJ1-1	TRBV4-2	TGTGCCAGCAGCCAAGAGGCTCCCATGAACACTGAAGCTTTCTTT	CASSQEAPMNTEAFF
.	.	TRBJ1-5	TRBV9	TGTGCCAGCAGCGCAGGCGGGACACTTCAGCCCCAGCATTTT	CASSAGGTLQPQHF
.	.	TRBJ2-7	TRBV5-4	TGTGCCAGCAGCCCGGACGACAGACCCTACGAGCAGTACTTC	CASSPDDRPYEQYF
TRBD2	.	TRBJ2-1	TRBV6-2/TRBV6-3	TGTGCCAGCAGTTACGGTAGCGGGGTGAGCTCCTACAATGAGCAGTTCTTC	CASSYGSGVSSYNEQFF
.	.	TRBJ2-4	TRBV11-2	TGTGCCAGCAGCTTAGGCTCCGGGGTGAGCGTTCAGTACTTC	CASSLGSGVSVQYF
.	few	TRBJ1-5	TRBV5-5	TGTGCCAGCAGCTGGGGGACACCAGCCTATAGCAATCAGCCCCAGCATTTT	CASSWGTPAYSNQPQHF
TRBD1	few	TRBJ2-3	TRBV6-5	TGTGCCAGCAGTAAGCCGGGACAGGGAACAGATACGCAGTATTTT	CASSKPGQGTDTQYF
.	many	TRBJ2-1	TRBV7-2	TGTGCCAGCAGCCCAGGAGGGAACTACAATGAGCAGTTCTTC	CASSPGGNYNEQFF
.	many	TRBJ1-5	TRBV6-2/TRBV6-3	TGTGCCAGCAGACGGGACGGATATAGCAATCAGCCCCAGCATTTT	CASRRDGYSNQPQHF
TRBD1	few	TRBJ1-1	TRBV20-1	TGCAGTGCACCGGGACAGCTAAACACTGAAGCTTTCTTT	CSAPGQLNTEAFF
.	.	TRBJ2-2	TRBV6-5	TGTGCCAGCAGTTACTCGATATTTTCCACCGGGGAGCTGTTTTTT	CASSYSIFSTGELFF
.	.	TRBJ1-1	TRBV7-6	TGTGCCAGCAGCCGCAGGGAGGGCACGGTTTTCTTT	CASSRREGTVFF
TRBD2	.	TRBJ2-3	TRBV12-3/TRBV12-4	TGTGCCAGCAGTCCGCCGGGACTACACACAGATACGCAGTATTTT	CASSPPGLHTDTQYF
.	few	TRBJ2-3	TRBV7-3	TGTGCCAGCAGCTTAGGGGGGCTGTATACGCAGTATTTT	CASSLGGLYTQYF
.	many	TRBJ2-1	TRBV5-1	TGCGCCAGCAGCTTGGCTGCGGAGTACAATGAGCAGTTCTTC	CASSLAAEYNEQFF
.	few	TRBJ2-3	TRBV2	TGTGCCAGCAGGGACCAAGATACGCAGTATTTT	CASRDQDTQYF
TRBD2	.	TRBJ2-5	TRBV7-3	TGTGCCAGCAGTTTGCCCCTGGCGGGGGGGCTAGAGACCCAGTACTTC	CASSLPLAGGLETQYF
.	.	TRBJ2-3	TRBV18	TGTGCCAGCTCCCCGCCGGTGAGCACAGATACGCAGTATTTT	CASSPPVSTDTQYF
.	.	TRBJ2-3	TRBV7-9	TGTGCCAGCAGCTCGACAGGGTCCGGGGGTGGGGATACGCAGTATTTT	CASSSTGSGGGDTQYF
.	.	TRBJ1-5	TRBV6-6	TGTGCCAGCAGAACAGGACGGAGTCAGCCCCAGCATTTT	CASRTGRSQPQHF
.	few	TRBJ2-3	TRBV3-1	TGTGCCAGCAGCCAAGGCGGGCACTCAGATACGCAGTATTTT	CASSQGGHSDTQYF
.	few	TRBJ2-3	TRBV5-1	TGCGCCAGCAGCGAGTGGAACACAGATACGCAGTATTTT	CASSEWNTDTQYF
.	many	TRBJ1-5	TRBV7-6	TGTGCCAGCAGCTTAGAGGACGGGCGTGGGCCCCAGCATTTT	CASSLEDGRGPQHF
.	few	TRBJ1-1	TRBV2	TGTGCCAGCAGTGTACAGGGAGGGGGCACTGAAGCTTTCTTT	CASSVQGGGTEAFF
TRBD2	.	TRBJ2-2	TRBV24-1	TGTGCCACCAGTGATGGGACTAGCGGCGGCACCGGGGAGCTGTTTTTT	CATSDGTSGGTGELFF